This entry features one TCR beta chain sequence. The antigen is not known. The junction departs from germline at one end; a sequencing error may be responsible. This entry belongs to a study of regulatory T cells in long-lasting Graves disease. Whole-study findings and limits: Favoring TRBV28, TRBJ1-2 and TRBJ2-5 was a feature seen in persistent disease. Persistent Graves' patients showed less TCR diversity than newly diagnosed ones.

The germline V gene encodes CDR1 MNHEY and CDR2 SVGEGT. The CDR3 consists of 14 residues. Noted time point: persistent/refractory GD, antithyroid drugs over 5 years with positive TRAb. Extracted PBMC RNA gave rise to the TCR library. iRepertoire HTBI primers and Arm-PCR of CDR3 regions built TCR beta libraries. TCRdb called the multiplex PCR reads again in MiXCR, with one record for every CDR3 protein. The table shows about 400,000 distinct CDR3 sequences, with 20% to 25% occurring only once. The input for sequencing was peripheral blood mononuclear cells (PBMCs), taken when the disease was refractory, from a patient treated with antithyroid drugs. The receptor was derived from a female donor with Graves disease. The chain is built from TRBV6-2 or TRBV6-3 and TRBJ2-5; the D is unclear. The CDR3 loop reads CASSSVSIAEAQYF. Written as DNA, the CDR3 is TGTGCCAGCAGTTCGGTGTCAATCGCAGAGGCCCAGTACTTC.